These 28 T cell receptor beta chains were sequenced from one sample in a study of PD-1 blockade in classical Hodgkin lymphoma. In every patient, relapse followed autologous stem cell transplantation, while exposure to brentuximab vedotin differed. TCRdb keeps only in-frame clones here, not all; method: immunoSEQ multiplex PCR. Seen here are 45,000 to 50,000 clones, roughly 75% observed once, and the top ten hold approximately 21%. The sample in question was peripheral blood mononuclear cells (PBMCs), obtained before the second cycle of nivolumab. These receptors were obtained from a human donor with classical Hodgkin lymphoma.

This clone has only one observation. V is TRBV11-3 and J is TRBJ2-7, with D perhaps given as TRBD1 or TRBD2 (5 bases each). V dropped 3 bases and J dropped 3 bases, with 12 bases sitting between them. The CDR3 extends over 14 amino acids. The germline V gene has CDR1 SGHNT and CDR2 YENEEA. The chain's CDR3 is CASSLGTVVYEQYF. CDR3 in DNA: TGTGCCAGCAGCTTGGGGACCGTCGTCTACGAGCAGTACTTC.

V usage is TRBV27 and J usage is TRBJ1-5, with D possibly TRBD1 on 6 matching bases. The CDR3 is 13 residues long. Germline assignment: CDR1 MNHEY and CDR2 SMNVEV (reference sequence). V was cut by 9 bases and J by 6 bases, with 15 bases left in between. The CDR3 loop reads CASSDLGGQPQHF. The CDR3 bases are TGTGCCAGTTCCGACCTAGGGGGTCAGCCCCAGCATTTT.

CDR3 sequence: CASSQDGVAGADTQYF. The CDR3 region has the DNA TGTGCCAGCAGCCAAGATGGGGTAGCGGGAGCAGATACGCAGTATTTT. This chain connects TRBV14 to TRBJ2-3, with 9 nucleotides matching TRBD2. This CDR3 comprises 16 residues. CDR1 is SGHDN and CDR2 is FVKESK in the germline V gene. Losses at the gene ends were 0 bases for V and 4 bases for J; bases not matched to a gene: 5.

The chain uses TRBV6-5 and TRBJ1-6; D is unresolved. Germline V gene data show CDR1 as MNHEY and CDR2 as SVGAGI. V gave up 5 bases and J gave up 9 bases, with 8 bases separating them. The CDR3 has 12 amino acids. In DNA form, the CDR3 reads TGTGCCAGCAGTAAGGAGGGTTCACCCCTCCACTTT. This gives the protein CASSKEGSPLHF.

V gene TRBV4-1 combines with J gene TRBJ2-1; TRBD2 is a possible D gene (7 bases). The CDR3 is 17 residues long. V was shortened by 2 bases and J by 1 base, with 15 bases between the two germline ends. Germline-derived CDR1 and CDR2 are MGHRA and YSYEKL. The CDR3 bases are TGCGCCAGCAGCCAATACCGGGGGGCCAAGTCCTACAATGAGCAGTTCTTC. Protein sequence: CASSQYRGAKSYNEQFF.

CDR3 in amino acids: CASRGTGDHLNSYEQYF. Here the CDR3 DNA reads TGTGCCAGCCGCGGGACAGGGGACCATTTGAACTCCTACGAGCAGTACTTC. This rearrangement joins TRBV2 to TRBJ2-7; 10 bases align to TRBD1. Trimming at V came to 8 bases and at J to 0 bases, leaving 13 bases not matched to a gene. The CDR3 length is 17 residues. CDR1 SNHLY and CDR2 FYNNEI come from the germline V gene.

Only one count was recorded for this clone. The rearrangement uses TRBV5-5 and TRBJ2-3; D not certain. The V end lost 1 base, the J end lost 0 bases, and 9 bases lay between the germline ends. CDR3 length: 15 amino acids. The V gene's germline CDR1 is SGHKS and CDR2 YYEKEE (reference sequence). CDR3 coding DNA: TGTGCCAGCAGCTTGCGGGTAACTAGCACAGATACGCAGTATTTT. Translating it yields CASSLRVTSTDTQYF.

The table lists this clone with many counts. The chain combines TRBV6-5 with TRBJ2-1; a weak D match, TRBD2 (5 bases). The CDR3 consists of 14 residues. Germline V gene lookup returns CDR1 MNHEY and CDR2 SVGAGI. Trimming cost V 8 bases and J 0 bases, with 11 bases left between them. The CDR3 DNA reads TGTGCCAGCGGAGGCCTGAGCTCCTACAATGAGCAGTTCTTC. Its translation is CASGGLSSYNEQFF.

The chain is built from TRBV5-1 and TRBJ1-1; possible D gene TRBD1, 5 bases. The germline V gene encodes CDR1 SGHRS and CDR2 YFSETQ. CDR3 length: 14 amino acids. V was clipped by 5 bases and J by 1 base, with 12 bases between them. This CDR3 is CASSWDGENTEAFF. Written as DNA, the CDR3 is TGCGCCAGCAGTTGGGACGGGGAGAACACTGAAGCTTTCTTT.

The chain joins TRBV7-2 to TRBJ1-6; no clear D. V gave up 5 bases and J gave up 7 bases, with 18 bases separating them. Germline CDR1 SGHTA, CDR2 FQGNSA. This CDR3 spans 16 amino acids. CDR3 region: CASSPVGGRRNSPLHF. The DNA for the CDR3 is TGTGCCAGCAGCCCCGTCGGAGGCAGACGGAATTCACCCCTCCACTTT.

The V and J genes are TRBV29-1 and TRBJ2-5; TRBD1 or TRBD2 may be the D gene (5 bases each). The V end was cut by 2 bases, the J end by 4 bases, with 8 bases between. The germline V gene has CDR1 SQVTM and CDR2 ANQGSEA. The CDR3 length is 12 residues. CDR3 region: CSVEPGRETQYF. The CDR3, as DNA: TGCAGCGTTGAACCAGGGAGAGAGACCCAGTACTTC.

CDR3 in DNA: TGTGCCAGCGCCGGGACAGACCCCTACGAGCAGTACTTC. Its protein product is CASAGTDPYEQYF. The chain joins TRBV6-5 to TRBJ2-7, with TRBD1 identical over 7 bases. J lost 2 bases, V lost 8 bases, and 6 bases had no gene match. Germline CDR1 reads MNHEY; CDR2 reads SVGAGI. The CDR3 is made up of 13 amino acids.

This chain uses TRBV5-4 with TRBJ1-6; TRBD1 matches 8 bases. J lost 10 bases, V lost 5 bases, and 8 bases had no gene match. Germline V gives CDR1 SGHNT, CDR2 YYREEE (reference sequence). CDR3 length: 14 amino acids. DNA for the CDR3: TGTGCCAGCAGGGGAGGGACAGGCGAATCACCCCTCCACTTT. It specifies CASRGGTGESPLHF.

The J gene is TRBJ2-1, the V gene TRBV5-1; 11 positions agree with TRBD1. This CDR3 is built from 17 residues. CDR1 SGHRS and CDR2 YFSETQ come from the germline V gene. Trimming cost V 3 bases and J 6 bases; bases outside gene matches: 11. The CDR3 DNA reads as TGCGCCAGCAGCTCCTCGACCGGGACAGGGGGGTTCAATGAGCAGTTCTTC. Its protein is CASSSSTGTGGFNEQFF. Full variable domain (rest looked up from reference TRBV5-1 and TRBJ2-1): KAGVTQTPRYLIKTRGQQVTLSCSPISGHRSVSWYQQTPGQGLQFLFEYFSETQRNKGNFPGRFSGRQFSNSRSEMNVSTLELGDSALYLCASSSSTGTGGFNEQFFGPGTRLTVL.

V is TRBV19 and J is TRBJ2-2; no clear D. The CDR3 sequence is 14 residues long. V lost 2 bases, J lost 3 bases, and 7 bases lay in between. Looked up from germline, CDR1 is LNHDA and CDR2 is SQIVND (reference sequence). The CDR3 DNA reads TGTGCCAGTAGTATATGGGGATACACCGGGGAGCTGTTTTTT. Its translation is CASSIWGYTGELFF. The complete variable domain, with remaining parts taken from reference TRBV19 and TRBJ2-2, reads DGGITQSPKYLFRKEGQNVTLSCEQNLNHDAMYWYRQDPGQGLRLIYYSQIVNDFQKGDIAEGYSVSREKKESFPLTVTSAQKNPTAFYLCASSIWGYTGELFFGEGSRLTVL.

This chain connects TRBV4-3 to TRBJ1-4; no definite D call. Germline values: CDR1 LGHNA, CDR2 YSLEER. Trimming stripped 4 bases from V and 9 bases from J, with 21 bases between. The CDR3 covers 16 residues. In DNA, the CDR3 is TGCGCCAGCAGCCTCGTAGCGGGGAACAGTATTCAAAAACTGTTTTTT. It specifies CASSLVAGNSIQKLFF.

The chain has TRBV7-9 and TRBJ2-1; the D gene is possibly TRBD1 (6 bases). Germline V gene lookup returns CDR1 SEHNR and CDR2 FQNEAQ (reference sequence). V shed 2 bases and J shed 5 bases, with 22 bases lying between them. The CDR3 length is 18 residues. CDR3 coding DNA: TGTGCCAGCAGCTTAAGACCCAACAGGGTGACACAGGACAATGAGCAGTTCTTC. Translating gives CASSLRPNRVTQDNEQFF.

The genes are TRBV7-3 and TRBJ2-2, with 8 bases fitting TRBD2. V lost 1 base, J lost 5 bases, and 3 bases stayed unmatched. This CDR3 is 15 amino acids long. Per germline, CDR1 SGHTA and CDR2 FQGTGA. In DNA form, the CDR3 reads TGTGCCAGCAGCTTAATGCCTAGCGGGACCGGGGAGCTGTTTTTT. Encoded protein: CASSLMPSGTGELFF.

The chain couples TRBV27 to TRBJ2-3, with D unresolved. CDR1 and CDR2 (germline): MNHEY, SMNVEV (reference sequence). The length of the CDR3 is 13 residues. With 3 bases removed from V and 1 base from J, the gap between germline ends came to 5 bases. CDR3 nucleotides: TGTGCCAGCAGTTTGGACGGCACAGATACGCAGTATTTT. Residues: CASSLDGTDTQYF.

The chain recombines TRBV19 with TRBJ2-2; D call uncertain. Trimming stripped 7 bases from V and 5 bases from J, with 11 bases between. Looked up from germline, CDR1 is LNHDA and CDR2 is SQIVND (reference sequence). The CDR3 consists of 13 residues. For the CDR3, the DNA is TGTGCCAGTACTGGGGATTGGACCGGGGAGCTGTTTTTT. Amino acids: CASTGDWTGELFF. Combining the CDR3 with reference TRBV19 and TRBJ2-2 gives the whole variable domain DGGITQSPKYLFRKEGQNVTLSCEQNLNHDAMYWYRQDPGQGLRLIYYSQIVNDFQKGDIAEGYSVSREKKESFPLTVTSAQKNPTAFYLCASTGDWTGELFFGEGSRLTVL.

The chain joins TRBV18 to TRBJ1-1; D gene ambiguous. The CDR3 sequence is 14 residues long. From germline, CDR1 is KGHSH and CDR2 LQKENI. The ends were cut back, 2 bases at V and 3 bases at J, with 10 bases in the middle. The CDR3 DNA sequence: TGTGCCAGCTCACCAGAGGGTACGTACACTGAAGCTTTCTTT. Its translation: CASSPEGTYTEAFF.

This clone occurred a few times. The rearrangement joins TRBV29-1 to TRBJ1-1; D call uncertain. Germline V lookup: CDR1 SQVTM, CDR2 ANQGSEA. The ends were cut back, 4 bases at V and 0 bases at J, with 9 bases in the middle. This CDR3 is 13 amino acids long. The CDR3 nucleotides are TGCAGCGTTGTAAGGCGATTGAACACTGAAGCTTTCTTT. It yields the protein CSVVRRLNTEAFF.

The V call is TRBV19, the J call TRBJ2-7, with D perhaps TRBD1 (6 bases). Germline values: CDR1 LNHDA, CDR2 SQIVND (reference sequence). CDR3 size: 14 residues. Trimming took off 3 bases at V and 1 base at J, with 10 bases between the two ends. In DNA form, the CDR3 reads TGTGCCAGTAGTATTAAAGGGGGATCCTACGAGCAGTACTTC. Protein sequence: CASSIKGGSYEQYF. The complete variable domain, with remaining parts taken from reference TRBV19 and TRBJ2-7, reads DGGITQSPKYLFRKEGQNVTLSCEQNLNHDAMYWYRQDPGQGLRLIYYSQIVNDFQKGDIAEGYSVSREKKESFPLTVTSAQKNPTAFYLCASSIKGGSYEQYFGPGTRLTVT.

The V and J genes are TRBV4-1 and TRBJ2-3; D is possibly TRBD2 (6 bases). Germline CDR1 is MGHRA and CDR2 is YSYEKL. CDR3 length: 15 residues. V was cut by 0 bases and J by 4 bases, with 11 bases left in between. The CDR3 loop is CASSQEGAGPDTQYF. For the CDR3, the DNA is TGCGCCAGCAGCCAAGAAGGGGCGGGGCCAGATACGCAGTATTTT.

The table lists this clone with a count of one. The rearrangement joins TRBV7-9 to TRBJ1-2; maybe TRBD1 (5 bases). Between the trimmed V and J ends, which lost 5 bases and 2 bases, there was a span of 18 bases. Germline-derived CDR1 and CDR2 are SEHNR and FQNEAQ (reference sequence). The CDR3 loop spans 16 amino acids. CDR3: CASSQFRGSLNYGYTF. The CDR3 DNA reads as TGTGCCAGCAGCCAGTTTCGGGGGAGCTTAAACTATGGCTACACCTTC.

V usage is TRBV5-1 and J usage is TRBJ2-6; 8 bases fit TRBD1. This CDR3 has 16 amino acids. The V gene's germline CDR1 is SGHRS and CDR2 YFSETQ. J was trimmed by 11 bases and V by 3 bases; bases with no gene match: 13. CDR3 coding DNA: TGCGCCAGCAGCTCCGCGGACAGGGAAGGAATATACGTCCTGACTTTC. It codes for CASSSADREGIYVLTF.

The chain carries TRBV11-2 and TRBJ2-7, with D maybe TRBD1 (5 bases). V was pared by 4 bases and J by 3 bases, with 13 bases between. The CDR3 spans 14 residues. Germline V CDR1 and CDR2: SGHAT, FQNNGV. The CDR3 sequence is CASSYSPGNYEQYF. The CDR3 coding sequence is TGTGCCAGCAGCTACAGCCCAGGGAACTACGAGCAGTACTTC. The variable domain in full, completed from reference TRBV11-2 and TRBJ2-7, reads EAGVAQSPRYKIIEKRQSVAFWCNPISGHATLYWYQQILGQGPKLLIQFQNNGVVDDSQLPKDRFSAERLKGVDSTLKIQPAKLEDSAVYLCASSYSPGNYEQYFGPGTRLTVT.

The V call is TRBV7-9, the J call TRBJ2-3, with D possibly being TRBD1 (6 bases). There are 15 residues in the CDR3. CDR1 is SEHNR, CDR2 FQNEAQ, per germline (reference sequence). The V end was cut by 5 bases, the J end by 0 bases, with 12 bases between. As DNA, the CDR3 is TGTGCCAGCAGCCCGCCAGGGGTGAGCACAGATACGCAGTATTTT. It codes for CASSPPGVSTDTQYF.